This is a list of T cell receptor beta chains from one sample in a study of T cells in Graves' hyperthyroidism and ophthalmopathy. TCRdb analysed the multiplex PCR reads with MiXCR anew, one entry per CDR3 protein. This repertoire shows approximately 530,000 distinct CDR3 sequences, over 15% found once; its top ten account for about 20%. Sequenced: blood. These receptors all come from a woman aged 18-29 years with Graves' hyperthyroidism. Both conserved end residues are part of each CDR3. The D gene is left open where the match is weak. Only some rows state a clone size, as once, few, many or a class for expanded clones.

clone size	V gene	J gene	D gene	CDR3 protein	CDR3 DNA
NA	TRBV7-9	TRBJ2-5	NA	CASSPLGTQYF	TGTGCCAGCAGCCCTCTAGGGACCCAGTACTTC
few	TRBV6-1	TRBJ2-3	NA	CASSGFLRRDTQYF	TGTGCCAGCAGTGGTTTCCTGAGGCGAGATACGCAGTATTTT
NA	TRBV19	TRBJ1-5	NA	CASRRTGTQNQPQHF	TGTGCCAGTAGACGAACCGGGACCCAGAATCAGCCCCAGCATTTT
many	TRBV7-2	TRBJ2-1	NA	CASSFRLNEQFF	TGTGCCAGCAGCTTTCGATTGAATGAGCAGTTCTTC
NA	TRBV14	TRBJ2-1	TRBD1	CASSQFLGTGVINEQFF	TGTGCCAGCAGCCAATTCCTCGGGACAGGGGTTATCAATGAGCAGTTCTTC
many	TRBV7-2	TRBJ1-2	NA	CASSLAGSLRTNYGYTF	TGTGCCAGCAGCTTAGCCGGCAGCCTTCGGACTAACTATGGCTACACCTTC
many	TRBV6-1	TRBJ1-1	NA	CASSFRVINTEAFF	TGTGCCAGCAGTTTCAGGGTAATCAACACTGAAGCTTTCTTT
many	TRBV2	TRBJ2-1	TRBD2	CASRPGTSNNEQFF	TGTGCCAGCAGACCCGGGACTAGTAACAATGAGCAGTTCTTC
NA	TRBV6-2/TRBV6-3	TRBJ2-7	NA	CASSYPGQRPYEQYF	TGTGCCAGCAGTTACCCCGGACAGAGACCCTACGAGCAGTACTTC
many	TRBV2	TRBJ2-7	TRBD2	CASSEWAGGSYEQYF	TGTGCCAGCAGTGAATGGGCGGGAGGCTCCTACGAGCAGTACTTC